Described below is a single T cell receptor beta chain sequence and its context. Its target is unknown. This sample stems from a study of cytomegalovirus exposure and HLA in healthy donors. Study results and limitations: The study designated 150 to 200 TCR beta chains cytomegalovirus-associated.

Trimming left V 2 bases short and J 4 bases short, with 6 bases between. The CDR3 length is 12 residues. Germline-derived CDR1 and CDR2 are MRHNA and SNTAGT. Both 60 Vbeta primers and 13 Jbeta primers went into the PCR. Generated by immunoSEQ multiplex PCR, the TCRdb table keeps only in-frame clones and is missing some. Of roughly 110,000 clones listed, 77% are singletons. This sequence originates from a male donor in good health and CMV-seronegative. The V gene is TRBV6-4, the J gene TRBJ2-7, with D hard to call. The sample consisted of PBMCs. The CDR3 loop reads CASSDPVYEQYF. The CDR3 DNA sequence: TGTGCCAGCAGTGACCCTGTTTACGAGCAGTACTTC.